This entry is about one TCR beta chain. J lost 5 bases, V lost 3 bases, and 9 bases had no gene match. The CDR3 is 16 residues long. Germline V CDR1 and CDR2: SGHDT, YYEEEE. This sample is part of a study of cytomegalovirus exposure and HLA in healthy donors. The PCR was carried out with 60 Vbeta primers and 13 Jbeta primers. The repertoire was sequenced with immunoSEQ multiplex PCR; TCRdb's copy has only in-frame clones and lacks some. The table records around 130,000 clones, roughly 80% of them present only once. This sequence was found in a male donor in good health and CMV-seronegative. The sequenced sample consisted of PBMCs. The chain recombines TRBV5-6 with TRBJ2-5, with 11 positions matching TRBD1. In DNA form, the CDR3 reads TGTGCCAGCAGCTCCCAACGGGACAGGGGGGTCGAGACCCAGTACTTC. The encoded protein is CASSSQRDRGVETQYF. Based on the CDR3 plus reference TRBV5-6 and TRBJ2-5, the full variable domain is DAGVTQSPTHLIKTRGQQVTLRCSPKSGHDTVSWYQQALGQGPQFIFQYYEEEERQRGNFPDRFSGHQFPNYSSELNVNALLLGDSALYLCASSSQRDRGVETQYFGPGTRLLVL.